Below, one T cell receptor beta chain is given with its context. This clone showed up just a few times. Which antigen it targets is not known. No per-base quality is available; no much larger clone lies one base away. This record belongs to a study of OX40 agonist ivuxolimab in advanced cancers. In terms of the full investigation: Ivuxolimab, which targeted the costimulatory receptor OX40 (CD134), was an agonistic, fully human IgG2 monoclonal antibody. Intravenous ivuxolimab was administered to patients every 2 weeks at six dose levels: 0.01, 0.1, 0.3, 1.5, 3 and 10 mg/kg. Of the roughly 50 dose-escalation patients, hepatocellular carcinoma was present in about 20, melanoma in around 15, renal cell carcinoma in 9 and head and neck cancer in 9. In the dose-escalation cohort, more than 75% of patients were male, and the mean age was approximately 55 years, with a range of about 23 to 85. Patients were allowed to have had prior anti-PD-1, anti-PD-L1 or anti-CTLA-4 therapy, and about 40% of the dose-escalation patients had been treated with checkpoint inhibitors. Partial responses occurred in three dose-escalation patients, of whom one had hepatocellular carcinoma and two had cutaneous melanoma. Peripheral TCRbeta sequencing aimed to test whether ivuxolimab altered TCR sequence diversity and caused clonal T-cell expansion. The paper reports the monotherapy dose-escalation portion (N ≈ 50 patients) of the phase I ivuxolimab trial. Overall study outcomes, separate from this receptor: The antigen specificity of the peripheral T cells that underwent clonal expansion was not determined. Low levels of normalized T-cell clonal expansion were also seen in some patients who did not respond. After ivuxolimab, CD8+ T cells had more expanded clones than CD4+ T cells on average. At doses of 0.1 to 3.0 mg/kg, clonal expansion of both CD4+ and CD8+ T cells in blood was seen between baseline and week 6. In the 0.1-3.0 mg/kg groups, partial responders were among the patients with the lowest normalized peripheral clonal expansion, particularly in CD8+ T cells.

For sequencing of the TCRbeta CDR3 region, genomic DNA was extracted from the sorted cells. TCRbeta CDR3 regions were sequenced using the immunoSEQ Assay. The table comes from immuneACCESS by way of TCRdb, which keeps in-frame sequences with V and J called. Part of the clones is missing from these tables; in studies checked, under half for an unresolved V gene and the rest for unknown reasons. This sample is represented by approximately 70,000 clones; around 83% of them were singletons. The leading ten clones occupy 15% to 20% of the sample. The trial excluded patients who had a history of autoimmune disease or who were on systemic immunosuppression. Peripheral blood for TCR sequencing was drawn from every dose cohort at baseline, at cycle 4 day 1 and at cycle 7 day 1. Samples were obtained from an open-label, multicenter, first-in-human phase I dose-escalation trial of ivuxolimab. The trial enrolled adults with locally advanced or metastatic head and neck squamous cell, hepatocellular, melanoma or renal cell carcinoma. Before TCR sequencing, CD4+ T cells and CD8+ T cells were sorted from peripheral blood as separate populations.

The CDR3 holds 16 amino acids from the cysteine to the phenylalanine. Kept here is only the CDR3 DNA, which spans 48 bases and is read in frame from base 1. According to the germline V gene, CDR1 reads SGHRS and CDR2 reads YFSETQ. The germline V end is reduced by 1 base and the J end by 2 bases; junction bases left unmatched: 9. This receptor was identified in an adult with an advanced solid tumor such as melanoma, head and neck, liver or kidney cancer. The rearrangement joined TRBV5-1 to TRBJ2-7, with TRBD1 matching 7 junction bases. The material was CD4+ or CD8+ T cells sorted from blood, obtained in a trial of the OX40 agonist ivuxolimab. The sequenced DNA: TGCGCCAGCAGCTTGTCTGCAGGGGGAAATACCTACGAGCAGTACTTC. The encoded protein is CASSLSAGGNTYEQYF.